This T cell receptor (beta chain) comes out of a study of blood T cell repertoires in COVID-19. Study summary: COVID-19 samples, acute and convalescent, were from the United States, Italy and Spain. In each case, the material was cDNA or gDNA derived from T cells, B-cell-depleted T cells, or PBMCs.

In the study's own analysis: Using reference gene primer amplification, nucleated cell counts were estimated. TCRdb's table, derived via immunoSEQ multiplex PCR, lists solely in-frame clones and lacks some. The V and J calls and clone size come from that table; D and trimming were worked out from the DNA. The table has around 130,000 clones, around 84% seen once; the top ten hold around 2.4%. Participants reported their clinical history, and cohort assignment relied on those reports. CDR1 is KGHSH, CDR2 LQKENI, per germline. Trimming took 0 bases from V and 9 from J; bases not matched to a gene: 8. This CDR3 region has 16 residues.

The chain uses TRBV18 and TRBJ1-6; the match to TRBD1 covers 7 bases. The sequence was collected from a man in his forties with acute COVID-19. Sequenced: PBMCs or T cells enriched from blood (not recorded which). CDR3 coding DNA: TGTGCCAGCTCACCACCTTCGACAGGGATGGGTTCACCCCTCCACTTT. Residues: CASSPPSTGMGSPLHF.